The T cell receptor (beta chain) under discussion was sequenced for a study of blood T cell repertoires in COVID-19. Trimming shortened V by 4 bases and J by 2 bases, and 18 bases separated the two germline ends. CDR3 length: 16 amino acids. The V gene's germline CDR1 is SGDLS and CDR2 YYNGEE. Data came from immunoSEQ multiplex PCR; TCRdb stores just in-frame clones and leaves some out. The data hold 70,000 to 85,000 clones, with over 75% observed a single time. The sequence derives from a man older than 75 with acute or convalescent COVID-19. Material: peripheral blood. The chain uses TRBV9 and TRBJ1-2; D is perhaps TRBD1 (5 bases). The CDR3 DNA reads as TGTGCCAGCAGCTCTCTTCAGGGTCTTACCAACTATGGCTACACCTTC. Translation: CASSSLQGLTNYGYTF.